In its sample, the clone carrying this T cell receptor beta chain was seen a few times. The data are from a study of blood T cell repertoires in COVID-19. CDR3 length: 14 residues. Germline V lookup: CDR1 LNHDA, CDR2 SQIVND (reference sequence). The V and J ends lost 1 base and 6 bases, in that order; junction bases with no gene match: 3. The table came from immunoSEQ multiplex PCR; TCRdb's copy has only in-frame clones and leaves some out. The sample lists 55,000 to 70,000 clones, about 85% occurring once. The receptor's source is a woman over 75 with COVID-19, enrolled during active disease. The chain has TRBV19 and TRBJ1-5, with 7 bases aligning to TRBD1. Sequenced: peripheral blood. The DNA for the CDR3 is TGTGCCAGTAGTATAGGACAGGGAGGTCAGCCCCAGCATTTT. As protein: CASSIGQGGQPQHF. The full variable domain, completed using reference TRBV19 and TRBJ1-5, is DGGITQSPKYLFRKEGQNVTLSCEQNLNHDAMYWYRQDPGQGLRLIYYSQIVNDFQKGDIAEGYSVSREKKESFPLTVTSAQKNPTAFYLCASSIGQGGQPQHFGDGTRLSIL.